These 21 T cell receptor beta chains were sequenced from one sample in a study of beta chain features in type 1 diabetes. No antigen has been identified for these receptors. Study-level points and caveats: TCRB CDR3s were moderately but significantly shorter in Type 1 diabetes patients in all four CD4+ subsets.

Every isolated RNA sample was fully reverse transcribed, so sequencing captured expressed TCRB transcripts. Measured with immunoSEQ multiplex PCR; TCRdb has only the in-frame clones, and not every one. The sample shows 600,000 or so clones, more than 13% of them seen only once. Sequenced sample: naive CD4+ T cells from blood. These receptors originate from a man aged 18-30 years with type 1 diabetes.

This clone was seen more than once but under ten times. The gene calls are TRBV10-3 and TRBJ2-5; D unclear. V shed 0 bases and J shed 5 bases, with 4 bases lying between them. Germline CDR1 reads ENHRY; CDR2 reads SYGVKD. CDR3 length: 12 amino acids. The CDR3 DNA is TGTGCCATCAGTGAGTCTACGGAGACCCAGTACTTC. Its translation is CAISESTETQYF.

The J gene is TRBJ1-5, the V gene TRBV4-2; tentative D call: TRBD1 (6 bases). Per the germline V gene, CDR1 is LGHNA and CDR2 is YNFKEQ. Trimming left V 3 bases short and J 1 base short, with 16 bases between. This CDR3 has 17 residues. CDR3 loop: CASSQVQGRGSNQPQHF. Here the CDR3 DNA reads TGTGCCAGCAGCCAGGTACAGGGAAGGGGAAGCAATCAGCCCCAGCATTTT.

This rearrangement joins TRBV4-2 to TRBJ2-1; D gene uncertain. Germline assignment: CDR1 LGHNA and CDR2 YNFKEQ. This CDR3 is 15 amino acids long. Trimming left V 0 bases short and J 0 bases short, with 6 bases between. The CDR3 sequence is CASSQEHGSYNEQFF. The CDR3 DNA is TGTGCCAGCAGCCAAGAGCACGGCTCCTACAATGAGCAGTTCTTC.

This clone has just a few counts. The chain recombines TRBV7-9 with TRBJ1-6; 10 bases are a match to TRBD1. V lost 5 bases to trimming and J lost 10 bases; unmatched junction nucleotides: 8. This CDR3 is built from 15 residues. Germline-derived CDR1 and CDR2 are SEHNR and FQNEAQ (reference sequence). CDR3 protein: CASSDVDRGRSPLHF. The CDR3 coding sequence is TGTGCCAGCAGCGATGTCGACAGGGGGCGATCACCCCTCCACTTT.

The chain employs TRBV28 and TRBJ1-6; D is unclear. The CDR3 loop spans 12 amino acids. Germline V gene data show CDR1 as MDHEN and CDR2 as SYDVKM. Trimming removed 2 bases at V and 15 bases at J, with 11 bases between. The CDR3 coding sequence is TGTGCCAGCAGTTTAAGGCCGCTTGTCCTCCACTTT. It codes for CASSLRPLVLHF.

This clone has more than one count but fewer than ten. The V and J genes are TRBV30 and TRBJ1-4; tentatively, D is TRBD1 (6 bases). CDR1 is GTSNPN, CDR2 SVGIG, per germline (reference sequence). The ends were cut back, 3 bases at V and 5 bases at J, with 10 bases in the middle. This CDR3 spans 13 amino acids. The CDR3 nucleotides read TGTGCCTGGAGCCCAGGGGCGAATGAAAAACTGTTTTTT. It codes for CAWSPGANEKLFF.

The sample holds a few counts of this clone. The chain recombines TRBV28 with TRBJ1-1; no definite D call. V shed 6 bases and J shed 0 bases, with 8 bases lying between them. Germline V gene sequence: CDR1 MDHEN, CDR2 SYDVKM. The CDR3 is 13 residues long. CDR3 DNA: TGTGCCAGCAGCCGAATGTTGAACACTGAAGCTTTCTTT. Protein product: CASSRMLNTEAFF.

The CDR3 is CSVEVLESTGLPEAFF. CDR3 nucleotides: TGCAGCGTTGAAGTACTTGAGTCTACAGGGTTACCTGAAGCTTTCTTT. The chain recombines TRBV29-1 with TRBJ1-1; the D gene is possibly TRBD1 (6 bases). CDR3 length: 16 residues. The V gene's germline CDR1 is SQVTM and CDR2 ANQGSEA. The ends were cut back, 1 base at V and 6 bases at J, with 21 bases in the middle.

This clone was found a few times. The chain joins TRBV6-6 to TRBJ2-2, with D maybe TRBD1 (5 bases). The CDR3 is 13 amino acids. Germline V gene sequence: CDR1 MNHNY, CDR2 SVGAGI (reference sequence). Trimming cost V 5 bases and J 4 bases, with 8 bases left between them. CDR3 in amino acids: CASSPQGTGELFF. Written as DNA, the CDR3 is TGTGCCAGCAGTCCCCAGGGCACCGGGGAGCTGTTTTTT.

V gene TRBV27 combines with J gene TRBJ2-5, with 8 bases aligning to TRBD2. The CDR3 loop spans 15 amino acids. Germline V lookup: CDR1 MNHEY, CDR2 SMNVEV (reference sequence). After removal of 5 bases from V and 5 bases from J, the junction contained 10 bases not matched to a gene. DNA of the CDR3: TGTGCCAGCAGTATGTATAGCGGGGAGTTTGAGACCCAGTACTTC. Amino acids: CASSMYSGEFETQYF.

The J gene is TRBJ2-2, the V gene TRBV13; the D is unclear. In germline, CDR1 is PRHDT, CDR2 FYEKMQ (reference sequence). There are 17 residues in the CDR3. With 5 bases removed from V and 3 bases from J, the gap between germline ends came to 19 bases. CDR3 region: CASSARRTQRYTGELFF. For the CDR3, the DNA is TGTGCCAGCAGCGCAAGGCGGACCCAAAGATACACCGGGGAGCTGTTTTTT. The full variable domain, rest sourced from reference TRBV13 and TRBJ2-2, is AAGVIQSPRHLIKEKRETATLKCYPIPRHDTVYWYQQGPGQDPQFLISFYEKMQSDKGSIPDRFSAQQFSDYHSELNMSSLELGDSALYFCASSARRTQRYTGELFFGEGSRLTVL.

The chain has TRBV9 and TRBJ2-7; D unclear. V gave up 2 bases and J gave up 4 bases, with 13 bases separating them. CDR3 length equals 14 residues. The germline V gene encodes CDR1 SGDLS and CDR2 YYNGEE. CDR3 sequence reads: CASSVDVKPYEQYF. The CDR3 DNA follows: TGTGCCAGCAGCGTTGATGTGAAACCTTACGAGCAGTACTTC.

The chain has TRBV30 and TRBJ2-3, with D possibly matching TRBD2 (6 bases). V lost 1 base, J lost 6 bases, and 17 bases lay in between. CDR1 and CDR2 (germline): GTSNPN, SVGIG (reference sequence). This CDR3 region has 15 residues. The CDR3 loop is CAWSASELSTDTQYF. The CDR3 bases are TGTGCCTGGAGTGCTAGCGAGTTATCCACGGATACGCAGTATTTT.

This clone was counted between two and nine times. The rearrangement uses TRBV2 and TRBJ1-2, with D unresolved. The CDR3 is made up of 14 amino acids. V was shortened by 7 bases and J by 1 base, with 13 bases between the two germline ends. Germline V gene lookup returns CDR1 SNHLY and CDR2 FYNNEI. CDR3 sequence: CASIQQYNNYGYTF. The CDR3 DNA reads TGTGCCAGCATACAGCAGTACAATAACTATGGCTACACCTTC.

The chain links TRBV6-5 to TRBJ2-3; 7 nucleotides align to TRBD1. CDR1 is MNHEY and CDR2 is SVGAGI in the germline V gene. The V segment lost 3 bases and the J segment 1 base; nucleotides outside the gene matches: 4. CDR3 size: 15 residues. For the CDR3, the DNA is TGTGCCAGCAGTTATGACAGGGACGGCACAGATACGCAGTATTTT. Translation: CASSYDRDGTDTQYF.

The genes are TRBV30 and TRBJ2-1; 7 bases are a match to TRBD2. This CDR3 spans 13 amino acids. Germline-derived CDR1 and CDR2 are GTSNPN and SVGIG (reference sequence). V trimming: 0 bases; J trimming: 10 bases; junction bases outside the gene matches: 6. This chain's CDR3 is CAWSVRDSGEQFF. In DNA, the CDR3 is TGTGCCTGGAGTGTACGGGATAGCGGGGAGCAGTTCTTC.

V gene TRBV6-5 combines with J gene TRBJ1-1; D remains unclear. In germline, CDR1 is MNHEY, CDR2 SVGAGI. This CDR3 spans 15 amino acids. V lost 0 bases, J lost 7 bases, and 15 bases lay in between. The CDR3 protein is CASSYSGGFENEAFF. As DNA, the CDR3 is TGTGCCAGCAGTTACTCGGGTGGGTTCGAAAATGAAGCTTTCTTT.

The J gene is TRBJ2-7, the V gene TRBV18; the match to TRBD1 covers 11 bases. There are 16 residues in the CDR3. Trimming cost V 3 bases and J 3 bases; bases outside gene matches: 7. Germline assignment: CDR1 KGHSH and CDR2 LQKENI. CDR3 nucleotides: TGTGCCAGCTCACCTATCTCGGGACAGGGGGTCTACGAGCAGTACTTC. Translation gives CASSPISGQGVYEQYF.

This rearrangement joins TRBV7-2 to TRBJ2-5; D tentatively reads TRBD1 or TRBD2 (6 bases each). V lost 7 bases and J 6 bases, leaving 12 bases between the germline ends. The length of the CDR3 is 12 residues. Germline V gene sequence: CDR1 SGHTA, CDR2 FQGNSA. CDR3 nucleotides: TGTGCCAGCACCCCTGGGGGGCAGACCCAGTACTTC. As protein: CASTPGGQTQYF.

The chain recombines TRBV9 with TRBJ1-2; D unresolved. The CDR3 has 17 amino acids. Trimming removed 3 bases at V and 4 bases at J, with 22 bases between. Germline-derived CDR1 and CDR2 are SGDLS and YYNGEE. Here the CDR3 DNA reads TGTGCCAGCAGCGGCCAAGGATCCACTGATACCGTCTATGGCTACACCTTC. This encodes CASSGQGSTDTVYGYTF. Filled out from reference TRBV9 and TRBJ1-2, the complete variable domain reads DSGVTQTPKHLITATGQRVTLRCSPRSGDLSVYWYQQSLDQGLQFLIQYYNGEERAKGNILERFSAQQFPDLHSELNLSSLELGDSALYFCASSGQGSTDTVYGYTFGSGTRLTVV.

This clone was observed at least ten times. The chain has TRBV21-1 and TRBJ1-2. TRBV21-1 is a recognized pseudogene. The CDR3 length is 9 residues. CDR3 residues: CASSEIFTF. CDR3 sequence (DNA): TGTGCCAGCAGCGAAATATTCACCTTC.